The 17 T cell receptor beta chains below come from one sample, sequenced in a study of CD8 T cells in ankylosing spondylitis. Study results and limitations: It appeared that ankylosing spondylitis blood was characterized by a TCR beta motif of fewer than ten highly homologous variants.

Each CDR3 protein gets one entry after TCRdb re-called the 5' RACE reads with MiXCR. Of 700,000 to 1,000,000 distinct CDR3 sequences in the sample, 12% are singletons; the top ten hold 0.51%. No antigen has been identified for these receptors. The sequenced material came from blood, either unsorted or a sorted T cell fraction (not recorded which). All receptors derive from a male donor with ankylosing spondylitis.

The sample holds a few counts of this clonotype. The genes are TRBV20-1 and TRBJ1-1, with D hard to call. Trimming took off 5 bases at V and 5 bases at J, with 15 bases between the two ends. The CDR3 extends over 13 amino acids. Germline CDR1 and CDR2: DFQATT and SNEGSKA (reference sequence). The CDR3 reads CSARPQRRTEAFF. CDR3 DNA sequence: TGCAGTGCTCGCCCCCAGAGGCGTACTGAAGCTTTCTTT.

The chain is built from TRBV10-3 and TRBJ2-5; 8 nucleotides agree with TRBD2. Looked up from germline, CDR1 is ENHRY and CDR2 is SYGVKD. V gave up 0 bases and J gave up 5 bases; unmatched junction bases: 5. The CDR3 totals 15 residues. CDR3 residues: CAISESGRAVETQYF. The DNA for the CDR3 is TGTGCCATCAGTGAGTCCGGGAGGGCCGTCGAGACCCAGTACTTC.

A few counts support this clonotype. The rearrangement uses TRBV5-8 and TRBJ1-1, with TRBD1 matching over 9 bases. Germline V gene sequence: CDR1 SGHTS, CDR2 YDEGEE. V lost 4 bases, J lost 7 bases, and 8 bases stayed unmatched. The CDR3 totals 14 residues. The CDR3, as DNA: TGTGCCAGCAGCAGGACAGGGGATAAGATTGAAGCTTTCTTT. Its protein product is CASSRTGDKIEAFF.

This chain uses TRBV12-3 or TRBV12-4 with TRBJ2-3, with D unclear. Deletions cut 3 bases from V and 2 bases from J, with 24 bases between. This CDR3 spans 19 amino acids. CDR3 sequence reads: CASSFEIARFGPSTDTQYF. The DNA of the CDR3 is TGTGCCAGCAGTTTTGAGATTGCGAGGTTCGGTCCCTCCACAGATACGCAGTATTTT.

This chain joins TRBV20-1 and TRBJ2-1, with D unclear. With 0 bases removed from V and 5 bases from J, the gap between germline ends came to 14 bases. CDR3 length equals 15 residues. CDR1 and CDR2 (germline): DFQATT, SNEGSKA (reference sequence). The CDR3 DNA is TGCAGTGCTAGAGAAGATCCCACGAGCGACAATGAGCAGTTCTTC. Its translation is CSAREDPTSDNEQFF.

This clonotype has more than one count but fewer than ten. The chain has TRBV5-1 and TRBJ2-1; 7 nucleotides align to TRBD2. The CDR3 contains 16 residues. J gave up 1 base and V 4 bases, and 8 bases lay outside the gene matches. Germline lookup yields CDR1 SGHRS and CDR2 YFSETQ. The CDR3 region has the DNA TGCGCCAGCAGCACTAGCGCTGGATCATCCTACAATGAGCAGTTCTTC. Translated: CASSTSAGSSYNEQFF.

J is TRBJ1-2 and V is TRBV18, with TRBD1 as a possible D gene (5 bases). V lost 5 bases and J 4 bases, leaving 17 bases between the germline ends. The germline CDR1 and CDR2 sequences are KGHSH and LQKENI. The CDR3 covers 15 residues. CDR3 residues: CASSAGTSTFYGYTF. The CDR3, as DNA: TGTGCCAGCTCAGCCGGGACTTCGACTTTCTATGGCTACACCTTC.

In its sample, this clonotype was seen a few times. The chain couples TRBV3-1 to TRBJ1-2; no clear D gene. The CDR3 has 14 amino acids. Trimming took 3 bases from V and 6 from J, leaving 14 bases between them. The germline gives CDR1 LGHDT, CDR2 YNNKEL (reference sequence). As DNA, the CDR3 is TGTGCCAGCAGCCACCGGTCGGGAGAGGATGGCTACACCTTC. Translation gives CASSHRSGEDGYTF. The entire variable domain, with the rest obtained from reference TRBV3-1 and TRBJ1-2, is as follows: DTAVSQTPKYLVTQMGNDKSIKCEQNLGHDTMYWYKQDSKKFLKIMFSYNNKELIINETVPNRFSPKSPDKAHLNLHINSLELGDSAVYFCASSHRSGEDGYTFGSGTRLTVV.

This clonotype was observed a few times. The V call is TRBV6-2 or TRBV6-3, the J call TRBJ2-2; D is possibly TRBD2 (6 bases). Germline assignment: CDR1 MNHEY and CDR2 SVGEGT. CDR3 length equals 17 residues. Between the trimmed V and J ends, which lost 2 bases and 6 bases, there was a span of 19 bases. Here the CDR3 DNA reads TGTGCCAGCAGTTACCTCGCGCCCACGCCGGGAGCCGGGGAGCTGTTTTTT. This codes for CASSYLAPTPGAGELFF.

The J gene is TRBJ2-7, the V gene TRBV15; perhaps TRBD1 as D (6 bases). Per the germline V gene, CDR1 is LNHNV and CDR2 is YYDKDF (reference sequence). This CDR3 comprises 15 residues. Between the trimmed V and J ends, which lost 1 base and 4 bases, there was a span of 14 bases. The CDR3 nucleotides read TGTGCCACCAGCAGAGCCGCGAGGACAGATTACGAGCAGTACTTC. Its protein is CATSRAARTDYEQYF.

V is TRBV6-5 and J is TRBJ2-7, with D perhaps TRBD1 (6 bases). Germline V gene lookup returns CDR1 MNHEY and CDR2 SVGAGI. CDR3 length equals 15 residues. V lost 0 bases and J lost 3, with 12 bases in between. CDR3 amino acids: CASSYSSQGSYEQYF. CDR3 nucleotides: TGTGCCAGCAGTTACTCGAGTCAGGGGAGCTACGAGCAGTACTTC.

This clonotype was found a few times. The chain couples TRBV6-1 to TRBJ2-3; 10 bases are shared with TRBD2. The CDR3 runs to 15 residues. The V and J ends lost 5 bases and 3 bases, in that order; junction bases with no gene match: 5. In germline, CDR1 is MNHNS, CDR2 SASEGT. CDR3: CASSPLAGATDTQYF. The CDR3 nucleotides read TGTGCCAGCAGTCCCCTAGCGGGAGCGACAGATACGCAGTATTTT.

This clonotype showed up just a few times. V gene TRBV15 combines with J gene TRBJ1-2, with D possibly TRBD1 on 5 matching bases. This CDR3 spans 16 amino acids. With 1 base removed from V and 4 bases from J, the gap between germline ends came to 16 bases. Germline values: CDR1 LNHNV, CDR2 YYDKDF (reference sequence). The CDR3 nucleotides read TGTGCCACCAGCAGAGGACATGGCAGGGATGTCTATGGCTACACCTTC. Translating it yields CATSRGHGRDVYGYTF.

The CDR3 region has the DNA TGTGCCAGCAGCTTGTTGGGCCACACAGATACGCAGTATTTT. Its translation is CASSLLGHTDTQYF. The gene calls are TRBV21-1 and TRBJ2-3; the table's D call TRBD2 went unverified against the DNA. TRBV21-1 is described as a pseudogene. There are 14 residues in the CDR3.

This chain uses TRBV27 with TRBJ2-1; D gene ambiguous. Trimming took off 2 bases at V and 12 bases at J, with 14 bases between the two ends. CDR1 MNHEY and CDR2 SMNVEV come from the germline V gene (reference sequence). The CDR3 sequence is 13 residues long. CDR3 bases: TGTGCCAGCAGTTTAACACCGATTCAAGGGCAGTTCTTC. Its translation is CASSLTPIQGQFF.

At least ten counts were recorded for this clonotype. This rearrangement joins TRBV7-9 to TRBJ2-2, with D possibly TRBD2 on 6 matching bases. The V end lost 5 bases, the J end lost 5 bases, and 18 bases lay between the germline ends. Germline CDR1 reads SEHNR; CDR2 reads FQNEAQ (reference sequence). The length of the CDR3 is 16 residues. CDR3 sequence reads: CASSPIGRTKTGELFF. CDR3 nucleotide sequence: TGTGCCAGCAGCCCCATTGGGAGGACAAAAACCGGGGAGCTGTTTTTT.

This clonotype was found a few times. The V and J genes are TRBV6-2 or TRBV6-3 and TRBJ2-3; D remains ambiguous. Germline V gene lookup returns CDR1 MNHEY and CDR2 SVGEGT. Trimming took off 2 bases at V and 4 bases at J, with 4 bases between the two ends. The CDR3 runs to 12 residues. The CDR3 reads CASSYRSDTQYF. CDR3 sequence (DNA): TGTGCCAGCAGTTACCGGTCAGATACGCAGTATTTT.